What follows are 7 T cell receptor beta chains derived from one specimen sequenced in a study of T cell changes during pregnancy in multiple sclerosis. Method: immunoSEQ multiplex PCR; TCRdb's copy keeps in-frame clones and lacks some. The profile shows 60,000 to 65,000 clones, about nine tenths of them singletons. Sample: peripheral blood, taken in the second trimester of pregnancy. The receptors come from a female donor in good health, enrolled as a control in a pregnancy study.

This sequence joins TRBV10-3 and TRBJ2-7, with unresolved D. The CDR3 loop spans 12 amino acids. The germline V gene has CDR1 ENHRY and CDR2 SYGVKD. Trimming stripped 7 bases from V and 0 bases from J, with 7 bases between. CDR3 residues: CAIMSGSYEQYF. The DNA of the CDR3 is TGTGCCATCATGTCAGGCTCCTACGAGCAGTACTTC.

This chain uses TRBV29-1 with TRBJ2-5; tentatively, D is TRBD2 (6 bases). V shed 4 bases and J shed 4 bases, with 13 bases lying between them. The CDR3 spans 13 residues. Germline V gives CDR1 SQVTM, CDR2 ANQGSEA. The CDR3 loop is CSVGLAQGETQYF. Written as DNA, the CDR3 is TGCAGCGTTGGGCTAGCGCAGGGAGAGACCCAGTACTTC.

The chain recombines TRBV14 with TRBJ2-1; D is perhaps TRBD1 (5 bases). Germline CDR1 SGHDN, CDR2 FVKESK. This CDR3 is 12 amino acids long. The V and J ends lost 4 bases and 10 bases respectively, with 11 bases between them. CDR3 sequence: CASSRRVREQFF. The CDR3 bases are TGTGCCAGCAGCCGCAGGGTCAGGGAGCAGTTCTTC.

The V gene is TRBV20-1, the J gene TRBJ1-2; D remains ambiguous. The V gene's germline CDR1 is DFQATT and CDR2 SNEGSKA (reference sequence). Trimming pared 7 bases from V and 6 bases from J, leaving 12 bases between. The CDR3 is made up of 11 amino acids. Written as DNA, the CDR3 is TGCAGTGGCTTTACGGGGAATGGCTACACCTTC. It encodes CSGFTGNGYTF.

The chain couples TRBV21-1 to TRBJ1-1; the table gives TRBD1 as D, unverified against the DNA. TRBV21-1 is recorded as a pseudogene. The CDR3 is 14 amino acids. The CDR3 DNA reads TGTGCCAGCACCAGACAGGGTATGAACACTGAAGCTTTCTTT. Amino acid sequence: CASTRQGMNTEAFF.

J is TRBJ1-5 and V is TRBV6-1, with D tentatively TRBD1 (5 bases). Per the germline V gene, CDR1 is MNHNS and CDR2 is SASEGT. The CDR3 runs 14 residues. The germline V and J ends were trimmed by 8 bases and 6 bases, with 17 bases remaining between them. The CDR3 is CASSIQGLGQPQHF. The CDR3, as DNA: TGTGCCAGCTCAATTCAGGGTTTGGGTCAGCCCCAGCATTTT.

This sequence joins TRBV7-2 and TRBJ2-7; TRBD2 agrees at 7 bases. The trim removed 5 bases at V and 4 bases at J, leaving 11 bases unmatched. The length of the CDR3 is 15 residues. Germline V gene data show CDR1 as SGHTA and CDR2 as FQGNSA. CDR3 in amino acids: CASSSRDYPRYEQYF. CDR3 bases: TGTGCCAGCAGCAGCCGGGACTACCCTAGGTACGAGCAGTACTTC.